The TCR beta chain under discussion was sequenced for a study of cytomegalovirus exposure and HLA in healthy donors. Vbeta (60) and Jbeta (13) primers were used in the PCR. Profiled with immunoSEQ multiplex PCR; TCRdb holds only in-frame clones, not every one. The table has approximately 110,000 clones, 74% seen once. Study observations and caveats: With DRB1 most and HLA-C fewest, TCR association rates differed between HLA loci in a later analysis. Certain sequence variants were highly shared and formed a cluster, and this cluster was likely a sequencing artifact. A link between a missense DCLRE1C variant and TCR beta V- and J-gene trimming emerged from a later analysis.

To note about this clone: The antigen remains unidentified.

Between the trimmed V and J ends, which lost 4 bases and 5 bases, there was a span of 11 bases. This CDR3 region has 13 residues. Germline V gene sequence: CDR1 MNHEY, CDR2 SVGAGI. The sample was PBMCs. The sequence was collected from a middle-aged man in good health and CMV-seropositive. The chain employs TRBV6-5 and TRBJ1-2; a possible D gene is TRBD1 (6 bases). The CDR3 DNA reads TGTGCCAGCAGTTCCGACAGGTTATATGGCTACACCTTC. Protein product: CASSSDRLYGYTF.